One TCR beta chain is described in this entry. This sample was taken from a study of cytomegalovirus exposure and HLA in healthy donors. Researchers ran the PCR with 60 Vbeta and 13 Jbeta primers. Profiling relied on immunoSEQ multiplex PCR, and the TCRdb table lists in-frame clones only, not all of them. The sample lists around 94,000 clones; roughly four fifths were seen once. Trimming stripped 6 bases from V and 10 bases from J, with 19 bases between. This CDR3 has 14 residues. The germline V gene has CDR1 SNHLY and CDR2 FYNNEI. The sequence was collected from a woman aged 60-75 years in good health and CMV-seropositive. The specimen sequenced was PBMCs. The gene calls are TRBV2 and TRBJ2-1, with D maybe TRBD1 (5 bases). The CDR3 bases are TGTGCCAGCAGGGACAAGGGATCCCCTCACGAGCAGTTCTTC. Translated: CASRDKGSPHEQFF.